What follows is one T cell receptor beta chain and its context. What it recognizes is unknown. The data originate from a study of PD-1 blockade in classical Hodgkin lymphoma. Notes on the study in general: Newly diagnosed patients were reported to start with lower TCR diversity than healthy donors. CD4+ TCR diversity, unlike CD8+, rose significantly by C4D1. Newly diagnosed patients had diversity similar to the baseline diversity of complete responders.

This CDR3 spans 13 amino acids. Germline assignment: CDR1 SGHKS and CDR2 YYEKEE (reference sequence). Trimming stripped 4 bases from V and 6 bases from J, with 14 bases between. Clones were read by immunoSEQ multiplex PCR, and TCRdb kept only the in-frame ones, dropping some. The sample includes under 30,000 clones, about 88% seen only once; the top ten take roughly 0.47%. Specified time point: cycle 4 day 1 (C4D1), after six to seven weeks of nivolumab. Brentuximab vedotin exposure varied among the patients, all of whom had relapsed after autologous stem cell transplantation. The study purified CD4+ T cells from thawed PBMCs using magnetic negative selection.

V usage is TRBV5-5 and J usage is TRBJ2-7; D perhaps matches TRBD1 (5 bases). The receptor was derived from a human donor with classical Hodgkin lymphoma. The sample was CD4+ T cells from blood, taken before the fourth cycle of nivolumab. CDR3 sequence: CASSIYPQVEQYF. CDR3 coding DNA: TGTGCCAGCAGCATCTACCCACAGGTCGAGCAGTACTTC.